This T cell receptor beta chain was identified during a study of blood T cells in healthy people across ages. Points on this clonotype: Just one base apart from a much larger clone, this may be a read error.

A J-beta primer mix and a sample-barcoded 5' primer were used in a second PCR of about 7 to 12 cycles. All cDNA molecules were each tagged by a template-switch adaptor with 12 random nucleotides. TCRdb passed the 5' RACE reads through MiXCR, listing each CDR3 protein once. Among about 640,000 distinct CDR3 sequences, approximately 59% were seen once, and the ten largest hold around 37%. No fewer than 7 million PBMCs went into each sample. In germline, CDR1 is SEHNR, CDR2 FQNEAQ (reference sequence). This CDR3 comprises 14 residues. Sequencing was done on a sample of blood. This chain uses TRBV7-9 with TRBJ2-7; possibly TRBD2 for D (6 bases). The DNA end is a closer match to TRBJ2-5, so the J assignment may be wrong. The sequence came from a man aged 55 to 69 in good health. As DNA, the CDR3 is TGTGCCAGCAGCCAACAGAGTGGAGGGGAGACCCAGTACTTC. Translated: CASSQQSGGETQYF.